This T cell receptor beta chain came from a study of OX40 agonist ivuxolimab in advanced cancers. Systemic immunosuppression or autoimmune disease history was grounds to exclude patients. V was trimmed by 2 bases and J by 6 bases, leaving 12 bases between them. The CDR3 is 14 amino acids. Germline lookup yields CDR1 MNHEY and CDR2 SVGAGI. Study-wide results and caveats: Among T cells, CD8+ cells averaged more expanded clones than CD4+ cells. Still undetermined is the antigen specificity of the expanded peripheral T cells.

Assay: immunoSEQ multiplex PCR; the TCRdb copy retains only in-frame clones and omits some. Counted here are 40,000 or so clones, around 93% occurring once; the ten biggest clones make up 8% to 10%. On this clone: Antigen unknown.

This clonotype was sampled from an adult with an advanced solid tumor such as melanoma, head and neck, liver or kidney cancer. Sample: CD4+ or CD8+ T cells sorted from blood, taken in a trial of the OX40 agonist ivuxolimab. The chain carries TRBV6-5 and TRBJ2-3; either TRBD1 or TRBD2 may supply D (6 bases each). CDR3 in amino acids: CASSYRGEKDTQYF. The CDR3 region has the DNA TGTGCCAGCAGTTACAGGGGGGAGAAGGATACGCAGTATTTT.